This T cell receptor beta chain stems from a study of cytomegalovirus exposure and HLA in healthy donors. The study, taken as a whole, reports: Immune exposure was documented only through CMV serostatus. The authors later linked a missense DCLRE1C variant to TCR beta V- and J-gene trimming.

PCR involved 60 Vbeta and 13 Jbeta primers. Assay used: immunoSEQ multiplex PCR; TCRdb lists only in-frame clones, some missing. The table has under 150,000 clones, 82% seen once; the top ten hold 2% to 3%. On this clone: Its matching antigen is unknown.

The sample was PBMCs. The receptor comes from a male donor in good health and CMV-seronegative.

DNA of the CDR3: TGTGCCAGCAGCCCAGGGGGCGCCGAGCAGTACTTC. This codes for CASSPGGAEQYF. The V and J genes are TRBV7-9 and TRBJ2-7, with TRBD1 matching 8 bases. The CDR3 covers 12 residues. V was clipped by 5 bases and J by 6 bases; unmatched bases: 3. The germline gives CDR1 SEHNR, CDR2 FQNEAQ (reference sequence).